This entry describes one T cell receptor (beta chain). The data were obtained in a study of blood T cell repertoires in COVID-19. Clones were sequenced by immunoSEQ multiplex PCR, and TCRdb holds only the in-frame ones, with some missing. This sample has approximately 170,000 clones, with around nine tenths found just once. CDR3 length: 15 amino acids. Germline loops: CDR1 SGHNT, CDR2 YENEEA. The V segment lost 4 bases and the J segment 3 bases; nucleotides outside the gene matches: 3. The sequence was obtained from a man younger than 30 with active or convalescent COVID-19. Sample: peripheral blood. The chain combines TRBV11-3 with TRBJ2-7; 13 bases agree with TRBD2. The CDR3 bases are TGTGCCAGCAGCTCAAGGACTAGCGGGAGCTACGAGCAGTACTTC. This gives the protein CASSSRTSGSYEQYF.